This T cell receptor (beta chain) emerged from a study of blood T cell repertoires in COVID-19. Study-level background: From T cells, B-cell-depleted T cells, or PBMCs came the material, which was cDNA or gDNA.

In Seattle, patients joined the study during active infection and were tracked longitudinally. With 2 bases removed from V and 6 bases from J, the gap between germline ends came to 13 bases. Germline lookup yields CDR1 MNHEY and CDR2 SMNVEV (reference sequence). The CDR3 has 15 amino acids. The repertoire was sequenced with immunoSEQ multiplex PCR; TCRdb's copy has only in-frame clones and lacks some. Here the sample spans approximately 350,000 clones, 75% to 90% being singletons. The sequenced sample consisted of peripheral blood. The chain is built from TRBV27 and TRBJ2-2; D ambiguous. The source is a woman aged 60 to 75 with COVID-19, enrolled during active disease. In DNA form, the CDR3 reads TGTGCCAGCAGTTTAACCATCTATAGCCCCGGGGAGCTGTTTTTT. Translating it yields CASSLTIYSPGELFF.